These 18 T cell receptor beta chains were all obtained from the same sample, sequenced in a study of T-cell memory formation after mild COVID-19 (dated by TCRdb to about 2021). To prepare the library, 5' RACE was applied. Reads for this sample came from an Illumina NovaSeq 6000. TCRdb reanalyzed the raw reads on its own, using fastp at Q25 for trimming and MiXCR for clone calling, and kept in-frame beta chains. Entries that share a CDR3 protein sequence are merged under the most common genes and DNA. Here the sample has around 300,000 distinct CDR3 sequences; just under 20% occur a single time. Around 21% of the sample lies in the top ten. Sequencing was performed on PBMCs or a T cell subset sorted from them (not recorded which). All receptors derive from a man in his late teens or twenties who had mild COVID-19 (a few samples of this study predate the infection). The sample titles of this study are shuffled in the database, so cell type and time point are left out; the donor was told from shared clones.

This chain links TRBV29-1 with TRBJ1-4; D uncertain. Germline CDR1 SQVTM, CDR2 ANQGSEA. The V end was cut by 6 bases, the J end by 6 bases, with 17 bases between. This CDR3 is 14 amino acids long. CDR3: CSVGITFKDEKLFF. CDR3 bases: TGCAGCGTCGGAATCACCTTCAAAGATGAAAAACTGTTTTTT.

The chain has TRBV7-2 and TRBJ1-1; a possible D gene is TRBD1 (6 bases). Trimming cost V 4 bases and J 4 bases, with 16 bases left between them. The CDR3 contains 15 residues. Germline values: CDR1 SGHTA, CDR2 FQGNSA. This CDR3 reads CASSSVQGGVTEAFF. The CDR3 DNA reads TGTGCCAGCAGCTCAGTACAGGGAGGTGTCACTGAAGCTTTCTTT. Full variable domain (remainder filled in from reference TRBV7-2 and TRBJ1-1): GAGVSQSPSNKVTEKGKDVELRCDPISGHTALYWYRQSLGQGLEFLIYFQGNSAPDKSGLPSDRFSAERTGGSVSTLTIQRTQQEDSAVYLCASSSVQGGVTEAFFGQGTRLTVV.

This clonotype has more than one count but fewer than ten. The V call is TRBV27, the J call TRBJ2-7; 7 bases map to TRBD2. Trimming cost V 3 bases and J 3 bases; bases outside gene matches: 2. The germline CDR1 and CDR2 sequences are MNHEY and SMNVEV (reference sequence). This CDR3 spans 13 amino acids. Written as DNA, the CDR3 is TGTGCCAGCAGTTTGAGGGAGGGCTACGAGCAGTACTTC. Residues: CASSLREGYEQYF.

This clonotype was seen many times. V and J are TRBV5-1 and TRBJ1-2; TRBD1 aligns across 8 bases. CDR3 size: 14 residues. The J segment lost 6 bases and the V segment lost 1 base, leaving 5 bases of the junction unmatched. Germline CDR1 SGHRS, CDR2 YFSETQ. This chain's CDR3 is CASSLLQGEHGYTF. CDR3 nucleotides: TGCGCCAGCAGCTTGTTACAGGGGGAGCATGGCTACACCTTC. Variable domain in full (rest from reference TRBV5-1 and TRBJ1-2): KAGVTQTPRYLIKTRGQQVTLSCSPISGHRSVSWYQQTPGQGLQFLFEYFSETQRNKGNFPGRFSGRQFSNSRSEMNVSTLELGDSALYLCASSLLQGEHGYTFGSGTRLTVV.

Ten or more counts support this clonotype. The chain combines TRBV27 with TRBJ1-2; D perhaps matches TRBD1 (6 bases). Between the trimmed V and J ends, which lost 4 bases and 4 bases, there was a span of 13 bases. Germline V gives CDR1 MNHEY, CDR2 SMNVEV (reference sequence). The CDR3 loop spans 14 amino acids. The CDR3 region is CASSSKGGGYGYTF. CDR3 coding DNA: TGTGCCAGCAGTTCCAAGGGGGGTGGCTATGGCTACACCTTC.

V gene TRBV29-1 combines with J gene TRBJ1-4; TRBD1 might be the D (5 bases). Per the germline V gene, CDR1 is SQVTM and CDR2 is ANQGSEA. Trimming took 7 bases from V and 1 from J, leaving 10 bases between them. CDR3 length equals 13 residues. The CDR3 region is CSAEQGTNEKLFF. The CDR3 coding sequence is TGCAGCGCTGAGCAGGGAACTAATGAAAAACTGTTTTTT. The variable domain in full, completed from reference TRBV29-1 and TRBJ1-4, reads SAVISQKPSRDICQRGTSLTIQCQVDSQVTMMFWYRQQPGQSLTLIATANQGSEATYESGFVIDKFPISRPNLTFSTLTVSNMSPEDSSIYLCSAEQGTNEKLFFGSGTQLSVL.

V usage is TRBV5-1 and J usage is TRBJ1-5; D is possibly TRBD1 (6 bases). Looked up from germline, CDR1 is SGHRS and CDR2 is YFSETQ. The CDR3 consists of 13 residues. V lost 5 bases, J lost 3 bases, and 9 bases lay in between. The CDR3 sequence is CASRGGPNQPQHF. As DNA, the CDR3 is TGCGCCAGCAGAGGGGGTCCCAATCAGCCCCAGCATTTT.

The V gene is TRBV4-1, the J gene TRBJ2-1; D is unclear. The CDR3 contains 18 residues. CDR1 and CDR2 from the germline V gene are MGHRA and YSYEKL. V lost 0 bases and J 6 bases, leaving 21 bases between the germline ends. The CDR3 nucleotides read TGCGCCAGCAGCCAAGATCAATCCATCTCGTTCGGGTCCAATGAGCAGTTCTTC. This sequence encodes CASSQDQSISFGSNEQFF.

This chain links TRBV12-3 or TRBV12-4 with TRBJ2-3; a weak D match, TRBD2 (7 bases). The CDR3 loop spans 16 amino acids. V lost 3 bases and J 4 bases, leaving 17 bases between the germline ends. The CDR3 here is CASSFATGRGPDTQYF. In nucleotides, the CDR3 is TGTGCCAGCAGTTTCGCCACAGGGAGGGGACCAGATACGCAGTATTTT.

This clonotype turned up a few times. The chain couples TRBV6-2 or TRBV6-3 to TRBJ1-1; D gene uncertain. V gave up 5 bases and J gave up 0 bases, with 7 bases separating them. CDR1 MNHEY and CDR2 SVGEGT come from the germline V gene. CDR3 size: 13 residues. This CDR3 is CASSTEMNTEAFF. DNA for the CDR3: TGTGCCAGCAGTACGGAAATGAACACTGAAGCTTTCTTT.

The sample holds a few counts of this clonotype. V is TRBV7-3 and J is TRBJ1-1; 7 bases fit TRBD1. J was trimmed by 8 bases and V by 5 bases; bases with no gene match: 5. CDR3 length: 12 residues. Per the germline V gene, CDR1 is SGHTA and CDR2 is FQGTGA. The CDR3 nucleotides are TGTGCCAGCAGCGCCCGGACAGGAGAAGCTTTCTTT. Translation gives CASSARTGEAFF.

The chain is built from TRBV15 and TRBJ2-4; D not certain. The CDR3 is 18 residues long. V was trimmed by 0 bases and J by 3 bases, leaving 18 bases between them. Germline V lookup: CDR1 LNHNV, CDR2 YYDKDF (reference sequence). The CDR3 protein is CATSRDIAVDLGKNIQYF. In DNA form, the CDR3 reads TGTGCCACCAGCAGAGATATTGCAGTCGATCTGGGCAAAAACATTCAGTACTTC.

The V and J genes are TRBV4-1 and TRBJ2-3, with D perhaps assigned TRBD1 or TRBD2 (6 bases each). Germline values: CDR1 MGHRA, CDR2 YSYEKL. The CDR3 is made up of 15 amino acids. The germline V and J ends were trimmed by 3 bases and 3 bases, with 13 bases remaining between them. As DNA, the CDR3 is TGCGCCAGCAGCCAGTCGAGGGGGGAAACAGATACGCAGTATTTT. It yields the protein CASSQSRGETDTQYF.

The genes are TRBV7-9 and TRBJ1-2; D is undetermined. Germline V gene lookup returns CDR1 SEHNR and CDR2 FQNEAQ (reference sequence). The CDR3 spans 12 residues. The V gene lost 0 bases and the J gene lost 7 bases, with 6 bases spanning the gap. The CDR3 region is CASSLALGGYTF. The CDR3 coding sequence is TGTGCCAGCAGCTTAGCGCTGGGTGGCTACACCTTC.

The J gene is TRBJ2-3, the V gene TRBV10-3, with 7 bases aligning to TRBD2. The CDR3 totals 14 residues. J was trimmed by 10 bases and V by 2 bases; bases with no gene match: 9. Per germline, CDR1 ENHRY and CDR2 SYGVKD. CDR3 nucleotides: TGTGCCATCAGTGAGACTTTTAGTCTAGCGGCGCAGTATTTT. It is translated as CAISETFSLAAQYF.

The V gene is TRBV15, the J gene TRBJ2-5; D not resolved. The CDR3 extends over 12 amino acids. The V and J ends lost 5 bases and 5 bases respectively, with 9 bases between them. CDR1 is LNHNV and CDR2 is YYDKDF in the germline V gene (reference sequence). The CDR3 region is CATSGPWETQYF. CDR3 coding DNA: TGTGCCACCAGCGGTCCCTGGGAGACCCAGTACTTC.

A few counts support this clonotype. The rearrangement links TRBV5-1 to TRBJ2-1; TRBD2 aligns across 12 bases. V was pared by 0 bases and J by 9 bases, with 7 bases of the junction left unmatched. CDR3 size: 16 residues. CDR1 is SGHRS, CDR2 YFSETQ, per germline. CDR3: CASSLVLAGGPFEQFF. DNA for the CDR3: TGCGCCAGCAGCTTGGTCCTAGCGGGGGGGCCGTTTGAGCAGTTCTTC.

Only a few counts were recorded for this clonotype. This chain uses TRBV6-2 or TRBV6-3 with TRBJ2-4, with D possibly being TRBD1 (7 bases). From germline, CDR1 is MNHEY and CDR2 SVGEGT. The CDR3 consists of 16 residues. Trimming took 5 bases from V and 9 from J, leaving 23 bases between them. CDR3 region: CASSTGDSNRRGIQYF. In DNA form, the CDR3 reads TGTGCCAGCAGTACAGGGGACAGCAACCGGAGGGGCATTCAGTACTTC.